This T cell receptor beta chain emerged from a study of cytomegalovirus exposure and HLA in healthy donors. Notes on the study in general: A cluster of highly shared sequence variants was likely a sequencing artifact. In vitro work confirmed that a few CMV-associated chains recognize CMV antigens. The study recorded 160 or so TCR beta chains that were cytomegalovirus-associated.

About this clone itself: What it binds is unknown.

It was with 60 Vbeta and 13 Jbeta primers that the PCR ran. In the authors' methods: About 9.9 million of the about 80 million unique TCR beta chains counted in a later analysis were shared. The assay was immunoSEQ multiplex PCR, and TCRdb's table has in-frame clones only and misses some. That table furnishes V, J and clone size, whereas the DNA furnished D and trimming. This sample yields 180,000 or so clones, of which around 80% are seen a single time; around 1.6% belongs to the top ten. The length of the CDR3 is 19 residues. The germline V gene has CDR1 MDHEN and CDR2 SYDVKM. J gave up 0 bases and V 1 base, and 13 bases lay outside the gene matches.

The rearrangement links TRBV28 to TRBJ2-7; TRBD2 agrees at 9 bases. The specimen was PBMCs. The receptor comes from a man younger than 35 in good health and CMV-seronegative. In nucleotides, the CDR3 is TGTGCCAGCAGTTTATTGTTTGGAACTAGCGGGCTTAGCTCCTACGAGCAGTACTTC. This sequence encodes CASSLLFGTSGLSSYEQYF.